This paragraph covers one TCR beta chain sequence. This sample stems from a study of blood T cell repertoires in COVID-19. Study information: Some COVID-19 samples were acute and others convalescent; all came from the United States, Italy and Spain. T cells, B-cell-depleted T cells, or PBMCs provided the cDNA or gDNA that served as material.

The ends were cut back, 2 bases at V and 8 bases at J, with 15 bases in the middle. The germline CDR1 and CDR2 sequences are SNHLY and FYNNEI. The CDR3 has 14 amino acids. In the original analysis: The authors estimated nucleated cell counts from reference gene primer amplification. TCRdb keeps only in-frame clones here, not all; method: immunoSEQ multiplex PCR. V and J calls and clone size are those listed in that table; D and trimming were worked out from the DNA. This table holds 200,000 to 250,000 clones, around 86% found once. Sample: peripheral blood. The clonotype originates from a human donor in a cohort sampled during active COVID-19. V is TRBV2 and J is TRBJ1-2; D gene ambiguous. The CDR3 nucleotides read TGTGCCAGCAGTGAAAGAGTGGGCGGGAGCGGCTACACCTTC. Its protein is CASSERVGGSGYTF.